Listed below are T cell receptor beta chains from one sample, sequenced in a study of T cell responses to AZD1222 COVID-19 vaccine. The data were produced by immunoSEQ multiplex PCR, yet TCRdb's version contains in-frame clones alone and is incomplete. The table lists 90,000 to 150,000 clones, 91% of them singletons. The material was peripheral blood, obtained on day 0 of AZD1222 vaccination. The receptors come from an adult in good health. Both conserved end residues are part of each CDR3. Fields, in order: J gene, V gene, CDR3 protein.

J: TRBJ2-7; V: TRBV19; CDR3: CASSKGQPYEQYF
J: TRBJ2-1; V: TRBV6-5; CDR3: CASSPWTSGNEQFF
J: TRBJ1-2; V: TRBV19; CDR3: CASKSSGTARAYGYTF
J: TRBJ1-1; V: TRBV6-6; CDR3: CASSYTVGHPNTEAFF
J: TRBJ2-7; V: TRBV7-8; CDR3: CASSLGQGATYEQYF
J: TRBJ2-1; V: TRBV5-1; CDR3: CASSRDRAHNEQFF
J: TRBJ2-7; V: TRBV28; CDR3: CASSSPSGSHEQYF
J: TRBJ1-5; V: TRBV30; CDR3: CAWSDGVAQPQHF
J: TRBJ1-2; V: TRBV29-1; CDR3: CSAEDRGRPSGGYTF
J: TRBJ1-2; V: TRBV6-5; CDR3: CASNRWEYANYGYTF
J: TRBJ2-7; V: TRBV5-1; CDR3: CASSSESYEQYF
J: TRBJ2-1; V: TRBV27; CDR3: CASSLSRWVREQFF
J: TRBJ2-7; V: TRBV3-1/TRBV3-2; CDR3: CASRRGLAGDEQYF
J: TRBJ1-5; V: TRBV18; CDR3: CASSRQGRDQPQHF
J: TRBJ2-7; V: TRBV21-1; CDR3: CASSGRGRAHEQYF
J: TRBJ1-2; V: TRBV27; CDR3: CASSPLGQYERYTF
J: TRBJ2-4; V: TRBV30; CDR3: CAWSVSGFGGDIQYF
J: TRBJ2-3; V: TRBV29-1; CDR3: CSVDLTDTQYF
J: TRBJ1-1; V: TRBV3-1/TRBV3-2; CDR3: CASSQDRGGQNTEAFF
J: TRBJ2-2; V: TRBV12-5; CDR3: CASGLVPNTGELFF
J: TRBJ1-3; V: TRBV30; CDR3: CAWSVKGSDTIYF
J: TRBJ1-3; V: TRBV9; CDR3: CASTTGSGNTIYF
J: TRBJ1-1; V: TRBV10-3; CDR3: CAISAGRGRIEAFF
J: TRBJ1-4; V: TRBV19; CDR3: CASRKDRGQLFF
J: TRBJ1-6; V: TRBV6-1; CDR3: CASSESGSRLPLHF
J: TRBJ1-2; V: TRBV19; CDR3: CASGQRYGYTF
J: TRBJ2-3; V: TRBV27; CDR3: CASSFAPGPRKADTQYF
J: TRBJ2-1; V: TRBV5-1; CDR3: CASSDDNEQFF
J: TRBJ1-2; V: TRBV28; CDR3: CASSLLGQEYYGYTF
J: TRBJ2-7; V: TRBV27; CDR3: CASSSGLAYEQYF
J: TRBJ2-1; V: TRBV25-1; CDR3: CASSGSSGSVYNEQFF